This T cell receptor beta chain emerged from a study of spatial heterogeneity in lung cancer. Regarding time point: sample taken at primary tumor resection. Sequencing of whole RNA from tumor, nontumor lung or frozen PBMC involved no sorting. In TCRdb, the 5' RACE reads were re-called with MiXCR into one record per CDR3 protein. The sample records under 15,000 distinct CDR3 sequences, around 4% being singletons. In this sample, this clonotype turned up many times. Deletions cut 2 bases from V and 4 bases from J, with 6 bases between. Per germline, CDR1 MNHEY and CDR2 SVGEGT. This CDR3 has 12 amino acids.

Specimen: PBMCs, collected at surgery. This TCR was recovered from a male donor with early-stage non-small cell lung cancer. J is TRBJ2-7 and V is TRBV6-2 or TRBV6-3, with D unclear. CDR3 protein: CASSYAAYEQYF. The CDR3 DNA follows: TGTGCCAGCAGTTACGCAGCTTACGAGCAGTACTTC.